These T cell receptor beta chains were read from a single sample in a study of T cell responses to AZD1222 COVID-19 vaccine. Some clones are missing from TCRdb's copy, which holds only in-frame ones; the method was immunoSEQ multiplex PCR. This table holds some 97,000 clones, about 87% found once. Here the sequenced sample was peripheral blood, taken on day 0 of MenACWY control vaccination. Receptors were obtained from an adult in good health. Both conserved end residues are part of each CDR3. The D gene is left open where the match is weak. The size field is filled for only some rows; it gives once, few, many or a size class.

v_call: TRBV4-3; clone_size: .; j_call: TRBJ2-1; d_call: TRBD2; cdr3_aa: CASSQDGASGLKFF; cdr3_nt: TGCGCCAGCAGCCAAGACGGGGCTAGCGGCCTCAAGTTCTTC
v_call: TRBV6-2/TRBV6-3; clone_size: .; j_call: TRBJ2-2; d_call: .; cdr3_aa: CASSYFGRSGELFF; cdr3_nt: TGTGCCAGCAGTTACTTCGGTAGATCCGGGGAGCTGTTTTTT
v_call: TRBV2; clone_size: .; j_call: TRBJ2-2; d_call: .; cdr3_aa: CASSEFSRETGELFF; cdr3_nt: TGTGCCAGCAGTGAATTTAGTCGTGAAACCGGGGAGCTGTTTTTT
v_call: TRBV4-3; clone_size: .; j_call: TRBJ2-1; d_call: .; cdr3_aa: CASSQDEGGGYNEQFF; cdr3_nt: TGCGCCAGCAGCCAAGATGAGGGAGGGGGATACAATGAGCAGTTCTTC
v_call: TRBV6-5; clone_size: .; j_call: TRBJ1-1; d_call: .; cdr3_aa: CASSYSIQAGEAFF; cdr3_nt: TGTGCCAGCAGTTACTCGATCCAGGCAGGAGAAGCTTTCTTT
v_call: TRBV19; clone_size: .; j_call: TRBJ2-5; d_call: .; cdr3_aa: CASSVPGQQETQYF; cdr3_nt: TGTGCCAGTAGTGTCCCGGGGCAGCAAGAGACCCAGTACTTC
v_call: TRBV7-3; clone_size: once; j_call: TRBJ1-1; d_call: .; cdr3_aa: CASSLSPRQQNTEAFF; cdr3_nt: TGTGCCAGCAGCTTAAGCCCTCGACAGCAGAACACTGAAGCTTTCTTT
v_call: TRBV12-3/TRBV12-4; clone_size: few; j_call: TRBJ2-2; d_call: .; cdr3_aa: CASSLRYTGELFF; cdr3_nt: TGTGCCAGCAGTTTACGATACACCGGGGAGCTGTTTTTT
v_call: TRBV20-1; clone_size: .; j_call: TRBJ2-5; d_call: .; cdr3_aa: CSASFGGQETQYF; cdr3_nt: TGCAGTGCTAGTTTCGGGGGCCAAGAGACCCAGTACTTC
v_call: TRBV2; clone_size: .; j_call: TRBJ1-2; d_call: .; cdr3_aa: CASSEIGRQGVGYTF; cdr3_nt: TGTGCCAGCAGTGAAATTGGGCGGCAGGGTGTAGGCTACACCTTC
v_call: TRBV9; clone_size: many; j_call: TRBJ1-2; d_call: .; cdr3_aa: CASSVAQALGFGYTF; cdr3_nt: TGTGCCAGCAGCGTAGCTCAGGCCTTAGGGTTTGGCTACACCTTC
v_call: TRBV4-3; clone_size: .; j_call: TRBJ2-7; d_call: TRBD2; cdr3_aa: CASSQNTGGYEQYF; cdr3_nt: TGCGCCAGCAGCCAAAACACGGGGGGGTACGAGCAGTACTTC
v_call: TRBV3-1/TRBV3-2; clone_size: .; j_call: TRBJ1-1; d_call: .; cdr3_aa: CASSPLGAGTEAFF; cdr3_nt: TGTGCCAGCAGCCCGCTGGGGGCAGGCACTGAAGCTTTCTTT
v_call: TRBV28; clone_size: .; j_call: TRBJ2-6; d_call: TRBD1; cdr3_aa: CASSQGQGSSGANVLTF; cdr3_nt: TGTGCCAGCAGTCAGGGACAGGGGAGCTCTGGGGCCAACGTCCTGACTTTC
v_call: TRBV5-5; clone_size: once; j_call: TRBJ1-6; d_call: TRBD1; cdr3_aa: CASSAPGQGVGSPLHF; cdr3_nt: TGTGCCAGCAGCGCCCCGGGACAGGGGGTGGGTTCACCCCTCCACTTT
v_call: TRBV19; clone_size: .; j_call: TRBJ2-3; d_call: TRBD2; cdr3_aa: CASSSGLAGSTDTQYF; cdr3_nt: TGTGCCAGTAGTTCCGGACTAGCGGGCAGCACAGATACGCAGTATTTT